These 29 T cell receptor beta chains came from one sample sequenced in a study of T-cell memory formation after mild COVID-19. TCRdb itself ran the 5' RACE reads through MiXCR, one entry per CDR3 protein. This table has a few hundred thousand distinct CDR3 sequences, 16% appearing once. The sequencing input was PBMCs or a T cell subset sorted from them (not recorded which). The receptor source for this set is a man younger than 30 who had mild COVID-19 (a few samples of this study predate the infection). Cell type and time point are not known.

This clonotype was seen more than once but under ten times. The gene calls are TRBV12-3 or TRBV12-4 and TRBJ1-1; no clear D. The length of the CDR3 is 14 residues. V shed 5 bases and J shed 4 bases, with 14 bases lying between them. The CDR3 reads CASSLSAGGTEAFF. DNA of the CDR3: TGTGCCAGCAGTCTAAGTGCGGGCGGCACTGAAGCTTTCTTT.

CDR3 DNA sequence: TGCAGTGCTAGTGGGGACGGTGAGCAGTTCTTC. Protein sequence: CSASGDGEQFF. The V call is TRBV20-1, the J call TRBJ2-1; either TRBD1 or TRBD2 may fit D (5 bases each). The CDR3 is made up of 11 amino acids. Germline V gives CDR1 DFQATT, CDR2 SNEGSKA (reference sequence). Between the trimmed V and J ends, which lost 3 bases and 9 bases, there was a span of 9 bases.

This clonotype was observed a few times. The rearrangement joins TRBV5-1 to TRBJ2-1; 9 bases are a match to TRBD2. The trim removed 6 bases at V and 5 bases at J, leaving 6 bases unmatched. Looked up from germline, CDR1 is SGHRS and CDR2 is YFSETQ. The CDR3 covers 14 residues. As DNA, the CDR3 is TGCGCCAGCACCCGGCGGGGGGGAGACAATGAGCAGTTCTTC. Its protein is CASTRRGGDNEQFF.

This chain links TRBV27 with TRBJ2-3, with TRBD1 matching 7 bases. CDR1 is MNHEY and CDR2 is SMNVEV in the germline V gene (reference sequence). CDR3 size: 16 residues. V trimming: 6 bases; J trimming: 2 bases; junction bases outside the gene matches: 11. CDR3 residues: CASRGTRGKTTDTQYF. In DNA form, the CDR3 reads TGTGCCAGCAGGGGAACCAGGGGGAAAACCACAGATACGCAGTATTTT.

A few counts support this clonotype. V and J are TRBV2 and TRBJ2-7; 9 nucleotides match TRBD1. V lost 8 bases to trimming and J lost 6 bases; unmatched junction nucleotides: 8. The germline CDR1 and CDR2 sequences are SNHLY and FYNNEI. CDR3 size: 13 residues. This CDR3 is CASADRGFSEQYV. Written as DNA, the CDR3 is TGTGCCAGCGCTGACAGGGGGTTCAGCGAGCAGTACGTC.

This clonotype was seen a few times. The CDR3 DNA sequence: TGTGCCAGCAGCATTTCAGGGGCGCCGGATGGCTACACCTTC. As protein: CASSISGAPDGYTF. The V call is TRBV9, the J call TRBJ1-2; D possibly corresponds to TRBD1 (6 bases). V gave up 4 bases and J gave up 6 bases, with 16 bases separating them. CDR1 and CDR2 from the germline V gene are SGDLS and YYNGEE. The CDR3 spans 14 residues.

The rearrangement joins TRBV25-1 to TRBJ2-3; the match to TRBD2 covers 15 bases. In germline, CDR1 is MGHDK, CDR2 SYGVNS. Trimming took 5 bases from V and 0 from J; bases not matched to a gene: 9. The CDR3 is 19 residues long. CDR3: CASSQAGTSGGFSTDTQYF. In nucleotides, the CDR3 is TGTGCCAGCAGTCAGGCCGGGACTAGCGGGGGGTTTAGCACAGATACGCAGTATTTT.

V gene TRBV4-2 combines with J gene TRBJ1-2; the match to TRBD1 covers 9 bases. Germline CDR1 LGHNA, CDR2 YNFKEQ. This CDR3 region has 15 residues. The J segment lost 4 bases and the V segment lost 5 bases, leaving 8 bases of the junction unmatched. The DNA of the CDR3 is TGTGCCAGCAGCTCGGCGGGACAGGGAACCTATGGCTACACCTTC. Translated, it gives CASSSAGQGTYGYTF.

This clonotype was counted a few times. The rearrangement uses TRBV27 and TRBJ2-4; a weak D match, TRBD1 (5 bases). V was clipped by 5 bases and J by 0 bases, with 23 bases between them. This CDR3 has 19 residues. Germline CDR1 is MNHEY and CDR2 is SMNVEV (reference sequence). DNA for the CDR3: TGTGCCAGCAGTCTCGCCCCACCTAGACAGAGATTAGCCAAAAACATTCAGTACTTC. Residues: CASSLAPPRQRLAKNIQYF.

At least ten counts were recorded for this clonotype. The chain links TRBV18 to TRBJ1-3, with a possible D match to TRBD1 (6 bases). The V and J ends lost 4 bases and 5 bases respectively, with 12 bases between them. Looked up from germline, CDR1 is KGHSH and CDR2 is LQKENI. The CDR3 is 14 amino acids. Written as DNA, the CDR3 is TGTGCCAGCTCACTTGACAGGAGCAGAAACACCATATATTTT. Residues: CASSLDRSRNTIYF. Based on the CDR3 plus reference TRBV18 and TRBJ1-3, the full variable domain is NAGVMQNPRHLVRRRGQEARLRCSPMKGHSHVYWYRQLPEEGLKFMVYLQKENIIDESGMPKERFSAEFPKEGPSILRIQQVVRGDSAAYFCASSLDRSRNTIYFGEGSWLTVV.

The genes are TRBV21-1 and TRBJ2-7; the D call in the table, TRBD2, was not verified against the DNA. TRBV21-1 represents a pseudogene. The CDR3 has 12 amino acids. The CDR3 coding sequence is TGTGCCAGCTGCCGGGCCGCCTACGAGCAGTACTTC. Encoded protein: CASCRAAYEQYF.

This clonotype was detected a few times. The V and J genes are TRBV6-5 and TRBJ2-1; 12 bases fit TRBD1. The CDR3 spans 16 residues. Germline loops: CDR1 MNHEY, CDR2 SVGAGI. V was clipped by 6 bases and J by 3 bases; unmatched bases: 6. The CDR3 bases are TGTGCCAGCAGCAAGGGGACAGGGGGCCTCTACAATGAGCAGTTCTTC. This sequence encodes CASSKGTGGLYNEQFF.

This clonotype was detected a few times. V gene TRBV7-9 combines with J gene TRBJ2-5; 11 nucleotides align to TRBD1. Germline V CDR1 and CDR2: SEHNR, FQNEAQ (reference sequence). The V segment lost 2 bases and the J segment 5 bases; nucleotides outside the gene matches: 7. CDR3 length equals 16 residues. The CDR3 DNA reads TGTGCCAGCAGCTTACCGAGGACAGGGGGCAAGGAGACCCAGTACTTC. Residues: CASSLPRTGGKETQYF.

The CDR3 bases are TGTGCCAGTAGTATCACTAGCGGGGGGACTATCAATGAGCAGTTCTTC. It yields the protein CASSITSGGTINEQFF. The chain employs TRBV19 and TRBJ2-1; 12 bases match TRBD2. CDR1 and CDR2 from the germline V gene are LNHDA and SQIVND (reference sequence). The CDR3 consists of 16 residues. V lost 3 bases to trimming and J lost 6 bases; unmatched junction nucleotides: 6.

This clonotype was seen once. Being one base from a much bigger clone, this may be a read error. The chain uses TRBV6-2 or TRBV6-3 and TRBJ1-1; D is undetermined. The CDR3 totals 12 residues. Germline lookup yields CDR1 MNHEY and CDR2 SVGEGT. The V end was cut by 5 bases, the J end by 3 bases, with 7 bases between. CDR3 region: CASSARDTEAFF. Here the CDR3 DNA reads TGTGCCAGCAGTGCACGCGACACTGAAGCTTTCTTT.

This sequence joins TRBV12-3 or TRBV12-4 and TRBJ1-6, with 9 bases lining up with TRBD1. The CDR3 runs to 15 residues. V shed 6 bases and J 6 bases; nucleotides not matched to a gene: 6. The CDR3 nucleotides are TGTGCCAGCAGCCGCCCGGGACAGGGTAATTCACCCCTCCACTTT. It specifies CASSRPGQGNSPLHF.

J is TRBJ1-1 and V is TRBV11-2; D not certain. Trimming left V 1 base short and J 1 base short, with 13 bases between. Germline CDR1 and CDR2: SGHAT and FQNNGV. The CDR3 is made up of 16 amino acids. As DNA, the CDR3 is TGTGCCAGCAGCTTAGTTTATCGTCAGTCGAACACTGAAGCTTTCTTT. It specifies CASSLVYRQSNTEAFF. Using reference TRBV11-2 and TRBJ1-1 for the parts outside the CDR3, the full variable domain is EAGVAQSPRYKIIEKRQSVAFWCNPISGHATLYWYQQILGQGPKLLIQFQNNGVVDDSQLPKDRFSAERLKGVDSTLKIQPAKLEDSAVYLCASSLVYRQSNTEAFFGQGTRLTVV.

This clonotype has a handful of counts. This chain uses TRBV7-2 with TRBJ2-7; perhaps D is TRBD1 or TRBD2 (5 bases each). Trimming stripped 0 bases from V and 4 bases from J, with 13 bases between. CDR1 is SGHTA, CDR2 FQGNSA, per germline. CDR3 length equals 15 residues. Here the CDR3 reads CASSLAGTGRYEQYF. The DNA for the CDR3 is TGTGCCAGCAGCTTAGCCGGGACCGGAAGGTACGAGCAGTACTTC.

This clonotype appeared a few times. V gene TRBV10-3 combines with J gene TRBJ2-2; no reliable D call. This CDR3 comprises 15 residues. Trimming stripped 3 bases from V and 7 bases from J, with 15 bases between. The germline gives CDR1 ENHRY, CDR2 SYGVKD. For the CDR3, the DNA is TGTGCCATCAGTGACCCCCGCTGGGGTGGCGGGGAGCTGTTTTTT. It codes for CAISDPRWGGGELFF.

The gene calls are TRBV7-9 and TRBJ1-4; no definite D call. This CDR3 region has 13 residues. The ends were cut back, 1 base at V and 4 bases at J, with 4 bases in the middle. Germline V lookup: CDR1 SEHNR, CDR2 FQNEAQ (reference sequence). For the CDR3, the DNA is TGTGCCAGCAGCTTAGGCAGTAATGAAAAACTGTTTTTT. Translated: CASSLGSNEKLFF.

The table lists this clonotype with a few counts. This rearrangement joins TRBV10-2 to TRBJ1-2, with D tentatively TRBD1 (5 bases). V was cut by 10 bases and J by 3 bases, with 12 bases left in between. The CDR3 runs to 12 residues. Germline CDR1 WSHSY, CDR2 SAAADI. CDR3 protein: CAIDRGYYGYTF. Written as DNA, the CDR3 is TGCGCCATTGATAGGGGTTACTATGGCTACACCTTC.

This clonotype has a count of ten or more. The chain links TRBV7-2 to TRBJ2-7, with 12 nucleotides matching TRBD2. V shed 5 bases, J shed 12 bases, and the junction held 11 bases outside the gene matches. CDR3 length: 14 amino acids. Germline CDR1 SGHTA, CDR2 FQGNSA. The CDR3 nucleotides read TGTGCCAGCAGCCCACTACTAGCGGGGGGCGGATCGTACTTC. Amino acid sequence: CASSPLLAGGGSYF.

This clonotype has a handful of counts. The chain uses TRBV7-2 and TRBJ1-6; TRBD1 agrees at 9 bases. CDR1 SGHTA and CDR2 FQGNSA come from the germline V gene. CDR3 length equals 17 residues. V trimming: 1 base; J trimming: 6 bases; junction bases outside the gene matches: 7. The CDR3 sequence: CASSLVGTGTINSPLHF. As DNA, the CDR3 is TGTGCCAGCAGCTTAGTGGGGACAGGGACCATTAATTCACCCCTCCACTTT.

The V gene is TRBV6-5, the J gene TRBJ1-2, with 8 bases that match TRBD1. The CDR3 is made up of 15 amino acids. The germline gives CDR1 MNHEY, CDR2 SVGAGI. V trimming: 0 bases; J trimming: 3 bases; junction bases outside the gene matches: 3. DNA of the CDR3: TGTGCCAGCAGTTACTCACAGGGGGACCACTATGGCTACACCTTC. Encoded protein: CASSYSQGDHYGYTF.

A few counts support this clonotype. The rearrangement joins TRBV5-1 to TRBJ1-6; no clear D. CDR3 length: 19 amino acids. V lost 4 bases, J lost 6 bases, and 26 bases lay in between. Germline V gene lookup returns CDR1 SGHRS and CDR2 YFSETQ. CDR3 nucleotides: TGCGCCAGCAGCGCCGACCTCCGTCCCCTCAAAGCCCTTAATTCACCCCTCCACTTT. It yields the protein CASSADLRPLKALNSPLHF.

The chain has TRBV7-3 and TRBJ1-2, with D possibly matching TRBD1 (6 bases). Germline-derived CDR1 and CDR2 are SGHTA and FQGTGA. The CDR3 is made up of 15 amino acids. Trimming cost V 5 bases and J 7 bases, with 20 bases left between them. This chain's CDR3 is CASSRWDMDPGGYTF. DNA for the CDR3: TGTGCCAGCAGCCGTTGGGACATGGACCCAGGTGGCTACACCTTC.

This clonotype has only a few counts. In nucleotides, the CDR3 is TGTGCCAGCAGCTTGGTGGGGACCCTCGGCTACACCTTC. Encoded protein: CASSLVGTLGYTF. This chain joins TRBV5-4 and TRBJ1-2; D might be TRBD1 (5 bases). V dropped 0 bases and J dropped 8 bases, with 11 bases sitting between them. The CDR3 spans 13 residues. The V gene's germline CDR1 is SGHNT and CDR2 YYREEE (reference sequence).

The CDR3 here is CASWGGETDTQYF. The CDR3 DNA is TGCGCCAGCTGGGGGGGGGAGACAGATACGCAGTATTTT. The chain has TRBV10-2 and TRBJ2-3; 7 nucleotides match TRBD2. Trimming at V came to 8 bases and at J to 3 bases, leaving 5 bases not matched to a gene. The germline V gene encodes CDR1 WSHSY and CDR2 SAAADI. The CDR3 is 13 residues long.

This clonotype was counted between two and nine times. The rearrangement joins TRBV4-3 to TRBJ1-1; the D is unclear. The length of the CDR3 is 13 residues. With 3 bases removed from V and 10 bases from J, the gap between germline ends came to 15 bases. Germline V CDR1 and CDR2: LGHNA, YSLEER. CDR3 nucleotides: TGCGCCAGCAGCCACATCCCAGGATCTCTAGCTTTCTTT. This translates into CASSHIPGSLAFF.